This TCR beta chain came from a study of blood T cell repertoires in COVID-19. At the level of the study: PBMCs, B-cell-depleted T cells, or T cells were the source of the cDNA or gDNA that made up the material.

In the original analysis: Reference gene primer amplification gave estimated nucleated cell counts. Clones were sequenced by immunoSEQ multiplex PCR, and TCRdb holds only the in-frame ones, with some missing. V and J calls and clone size are as listed in that table; D and trimming were resolved from the DNA. The sample yields 250,000 to 300,000 clones, approximately 91% seen once. The CDR3 length is 14 residues. The V end lost 0 bases, the J end lost 5 bases, and 10 bases lay between the germline ends. In germline, CDR1 is SGHDT, CDR2 YYEEEE. The gene calls are TRBV5-6 and TRBJ2-3; D perhaps matches TRBD2 (5 bases). The origin of this receptor is a woman between 25 and 40 years old with COVID-19, enrolled during active disease. The sample consisted of peripheral blood. The CDR3 protein is CASSLAGGRDTQYF. The CDR3 coding sequence is TGTGCCAGCAGCTTGGCGGGTGGGAGAGATACGCAGTATTTT. The variable domain in full, completed from reference TRBV5-6 and TRBJ2-3, reads DAGVTQSPTHLIKTRGQQVTLRCSPKSGHDTVSWYQQALGQGPQFIFQYYEEEERQRGNFPDRFSGHQFPNYSSELNVNALLLGDSALYLCASSLAGGRDTQYFGPGTRLTVL.